A selection of T cell receptor beta chains follows, all from one sample in a study of blood T cell repertoires in COVID-19. Method: immunoSEQ multiplex PCR; TCRdb's copy keeps in-frame clones and lacks some. The table includes about 42,000 clones, 75% to 90% detected once. The specimen was peripheral blood. All receptors come from a young man with active or convalescent COVID-19. Each CDR3 is given with its conserved first and last residue. A D gene is named only where the DNA matches it firmly. Clone size appears in some rows only: once, few, many, or a class for an expanded clone.

length	size	V	D	J	DNA	CDR3
15	NA	TRBV6-1	TRBD2	TRBJ2-5	TGTGCCAGCAGGGAAGGGACTAGCGGGGGGGCGGCCCAGTACTTC	CASREGTSGGAAQYF
17	NA	TRBV7-8	NA	TRBJ1-4	TGTGCCAGCAGCTTACTGACAGGCACAGGGACTAATGAAAAACTGTTTTTT	CASSLLTGTGTNEKLFF
16	NA	TRBV4-1	TRBD2	TRBJ2-3	TGCGCCAGCAGCCAAGGGGCTAGCGGGGGTCCAGATACGCAGTATTTT	CASSQGASGGPDTQYF
15	few	TRBV11-3	TRBD2	TRBJ2-1	TGTGCCAGCAGCTTAGGGACTAGCGGGGGTAATGAGCAGTTCTTC	CASSLGTSGGNEQFF
11	NA	TRBV29-1	NA	TRBJ1-2	TGCAGCGTTGGATCGACAGCAGGCTACACCTTC	CSVGSTAGYTF
17	NA	TRBV4-1	TRBD1	TRBJ2-2	TGCGCCAGCAGCCATGAAACCGGGACAGGGCTCACCGGGGAGCTGTTTTTT	CASSHETGTGLTGELFF
15	NA	TRBV5-4	TRBD2	TRBJ2-1	TGTGCCAGCAGCTTTCGCGGGGGGGCCGGGTATGAGCAGTTCTTC	CASSFRGGAGYEQFF
14	NA	TRBV5-1	NA	TRBJ2-1	TGCGCCAGCAGTTGGACGCAGGACTACCCTAGTAAGTTCTTC	CASSWTQDYPSKFF
12	NA	TRBV29-1	TRBD1	TRBJ1-2	TGCAGCGTTGTGGGACAGGGGGGTGGCTACACCTTC	CSVVGQGGGYTF
19	once	TRBV7-2	NA	TRBJ2-5	TGTGCCAGCAGCCAGTCCGGGTATGACAGTTATAGCAGACAAGAGACCCAGTACTTC	CASSQSGYDSYSRQETQYF
13	NA	TRBV25-1	NA	TRBJ1-4	TGTGCCAGCAGTGATCCGATGCGGGAAAAACTGTTTTTT	CASSDPMREKLFF
14	NA	TRBV4-2	TRBD2	TRBJ2-5	TGTGCCAGCGGTACTAGCGGGGGGGAAGAGACCCAGTACTTC	CASGTSGGEETQYF
16	NA	TRBV25-1	TRBD2	TRBJ2-3	TGTGCCAGCAGTGAATATCTAGCGGGCGACACAGATACGCAGTATTTT	CASSEYLAGDTDTQYF
17	NA	TRBV5-4	TRBD1	TRBJ1-6	TGTGCCAGCAGCCGCGACAGGGGGCATTCCTATAATTCACCCCTCCACTTT	CASSRDRGHSYNSPLHF
13	NA	TRBV14	NA	TRBJ1-1	TGTGCCAGCAGCCCAATGGCGGGGATCAGGGCTTTCTTT	CASSPMAGIRAFF
14	NA	TRBV5-5	NA	TRBJ2-3	TGTGCCAGCAGCTTGGGAGGGGGTACAGATACGCAGTATTTT	CASSLGGGTDTQYF
16	NA	TRBV4-1	TRBD2	TRBJ2-1	TGCGCCAGCAGCCAAGATTTACTAGCGGGAGCCCAGGAGCAGTTCTTC	CASSQDLLAGAQEQFF
16	NA	TRBV9	TRBD2	TRBJ2-3	TGTGCCAGCAGCGTAGAGTACGGGAGGGCCTCCAATACGCAGTATTTT	CASSVEYGRASNTQYF
13	NA	TRBV7-6	NA	TRBJ2-5	TGTGCCAGCAGCCCCGAAGCGGAAGAGACCCAGTACTTC	CASSPEAEETQYF
16	NA	TRBV3-1/TRBV3-2	NA	TRBJ2-7	TGTGCCAGCAGCCGAGGGGGATTGGCTCCCTATGGTGAGCAGTACTTC	CASSRGGLAPYGEQYF
13	NA	TRBV3-1/TRBV3-2	TRBD2	TRBJ2-1	TGTGCCAGCAGCCAAACTAGCGACAATGAGCAGTTCTTC	CASSQTSDNEQFF
16	NA	TRBV7-9	TRBD2	TRBJ2-5	TGTGCCAGCAGCCCGCTAGGTAGCGGGGGCGGGGAGACCCAGTACTTC	CASSPLGSGGGETQYF
19	NA	TRBV7-3	TRBD2	TRBJ2-3	TGTGCCAGCAGCTCCCACGGGCCCGGGGGACTAGCGGGGCGGGATACGCAGTATTTT	CASSSHGPGGLAGRDTQYF
16	NA	TRBV3-1/TRBV3-2	TRBD1	TRBJ2-7	TGTGCCAGCAGCCCTAACCCCGGGACAGCGAACTACGAGCAGTACTTC	CASSPNPGTANYEQYF
15	NA	TRBV3-1/TRBV3-2	NA	TRBJ1-1	TGTGCCAGCAGCCCGCTCCCGGGGGTGAACACTGAAGCTTTCTTT	CASSPLPGVNTEAFF
14	NA	TRBV15	NA	TRBJ1-5	TGTGCCACCAGCAGAACAGGTGGCAATCAGCCCCAGCATTTT	CATSRTGGNQPQHF
15	NA	TRBV5-1	TRBD1	TRBJ1-1	TGCGCCAGCAGTTACTACGGACAGGCAGAGACTGAAGCTTTCTTT	CASSYYGQAETEAFF
17	NA	TRBV11-3	NA	TRBJ2-5	TGTGCCAGCAGCTCCTACGGGGGAGGCGGCCTCCAAGAGACCCAGTACTTC	CASSSYGGGGLQETQYF
15	NA	TRBV2	TRBD1	TRBJ2-7	TGTGCCAGCAGTAAGGACAGGGAACCTACCTACGAGCAGTACTTC	CASSKDREPTYEQYF
15	NA	TRBV18	NA	TRBJ2-7	TGTGCCAGCTCACCACCTGCGCCTCTGACCTACGAGCAGTACTTC	CASSPPAPLTYEQYF
14	NA	TRBV18	NA	TRBJ2-5	TGTGCCAGCTCACCAAATCGGGGGCAAGAGACCCAGTACTTC	CASSPNRGQETQYF
13	NA	TRBV11-3	TRBD2	TRBJ2-3	TGTGCCAGCAGCTTAGTAGCGGGACCTACGCAGTATTTT	CASSLVAGPTQYF
18	NA	TRBV5-1	TRBD2	TRBJ2-5	TGCGCCAGCAGCTTGCGACTAGCGGGCTCTCCGGGGGGGGAGACCCAGTACTTC	CASSLRLAGSPGGETQYF
11	NA	TRBV14	NA	TRBJ2-5	TGTGCCAGCAGCCTAAAAGAGACCCAGTACTTC	CASSLKETQYF
14	NA	TRBV7-2	TRBD1	TRBJ2-3	TGTGCCAGCCGCCGGGACAGGGTGCCAGATACGCAGTATTTT	CASRRDRVPDTQYF
13	NA	TRBV7-3	TRBD1	TRBJ1-2	TGTGCCAGCAGCTATGGGACAGGGGTTGGCTACACCTTC	CASSYGTGVGYTF
17	NA	TRBV10-2	TRBD2	TRBJ2-2	TGCGCCAGCAGTGAGTCGACTAGCGGGAGAAGGGCCGGGGAGCTGTTTTTT	CASSESTSGRRAGELFF
15	NA	TRBV11-2	NA	TRBJ2-7	TGTGCCAGCAGCTTAGGGGGTAGGGGCTCCTACGAGCAGTACTTC	CASSLGGRGSYEQYF
18	NA	TRBV27	TRBD1	TRBJ1-2	TGTGCCAGCAGTTCTCGACGTCAGACAGGGCCGTGGGACTATGGCTACACCTTC	CASSSRRQTGPWDYGYTF
15	NA	TRBV30	TRBD1	TRBJ2-5	TGTGCCTGGAGTAGGGACAGGCTCCAGGGGGAGACCCAGTACTTC	CAWSRDRLQGETQYF
11	NA	TRBV10-2	NA	TRBJ2-7	TGCGCCAGCAGAGGGGGTTACGAGCAGTACTTC	CASRGGYEQYF
15	NA	TRBV7-2	TRBD2	TRBJ2-1	TGTGCCAGCAGCTTACGTAGCGGGGGGGAATATGAGCAGTTCTTC	CASSLRSGGEYEQFF
15	NA	TRBV4-1	NA	TRBJ1-5	TGCGCCAGCAGCCAAGATACAGTCGGCAATCAGCCCCAGCATTTT	CASSQDTVGNQPQHF
15	once	TRBV6-1	TRBD1	TRBJ2-2	TGTGCCAGCAGTGATGGGCAGGGGGCTACCGGGGAGCTGTTTTTT	CASSDGQGATGELFF
18	NA	TRBV3-1/TRBV3-2	TRBD2	TRBJ2-5	TGTGCCAGCAGCCAAGATTGGTCTAGCGGGGCCATGGGGGAGACCCAGTACTTC	CASSQDWSSGAMGETQYF
16	medium-sized	TRBV18	TRBD1	TRBJ1-1	TGTGCCAGCTCATCCCATGGCGGACAGGAGAACACTGAAGCTTTCTTT	CASSSHGGQENTEAFF
16	NA	TRBV11-2	TRBD1	TRBJ1-2	TGTGCCAGCAGGCCCCCGGGGACAGGGCAAACTTATGGCTACACCTTC	CASRPPGTGQTYGYTF
16	NA	TRBV19	NA	TRBJ2-2	TGTGCCAGTAGTATGGAAAGGGGCCCCTGGACCGGGGAGCTGTTTTTT	CASSMERGPWTGELFF